The rows below give T cell receptor beta chains drawn from one sample of a study of beta chain features in type 1 diabetes. Profiled with immunoSEQ multiplex PCR; TCRdb holds only in-frame clones, not every one. Of roughly 730,000 clones listed, roughly 13% are singletons. Sample: naive CD4+ T cells from blood. These receptors were taken from a man between 18 and 35 years old with type 1 diabetes. CDR3s include the opening cysteine and the closing phenylalanine or tryptophan. Each record gives: clone size, D gene, V gene, J gene, CDR3 protein, CDR3 DNA. A D gene is named only where the DNA matches it firmly. Only some rows state a clone size, as once, few, many or a class for expanded clones.

>-|-|TRBV10-1|TRBJ2-7
CASSERREYEQYF
TGCGCCAGCAGTGAAAGGAGGGAGTACGAGCAGTACTTC
>few|-|TRBV30|TRBJ2-5
CAWSGNERRTSGETQYF
TGTGCCTGGAGTGGCAACGAACGGCGGACATCCGGAGAGACCCAGTACTTC
>-|-|TRBV19|TRBJ1-2
CASSVHAGGPYGYTF
TGTGCCAGTAGTGTACACGCCGGAGGGCCTTATGGCTACACCTTC
>-|-|TRBV4-1|TRBJ2-3
CASSQGRTSQADTQYF
TGCGCCAGCAGCCAAGGGCGAACTTCCCAGGCAGATACGCAGTATTTT
>few|TRBD1|TRBV27|TRBJ2-5
CASSLYGTGVQETQYF
TGTGCCAGCAGTTTATATGGGACAGGGGTCCAAGAGACCCAGTACTTC
>few|TRBD2|TRBV16|TRBJ2-1
CASSHASGIYNEQFF
TGTGCCAGCAGCCATGCTAGCGGTATCTACAATGAGCAGTTCTTC
>-|-|TRBV30|TRBJ2-2
CAWNTRANTGELFF
TGTGCCTGGAATACGAGAGCGAACACCGGGGAGCTGTTTTTT
>few|-|TRBV30|TRBJ2-3
CAWSKGGALTDTQYF
TGTGCCTGGAGTAAAGGGGGGGCCCTCACAGATACGCAGTATTTT
>few|TRBD2|TRBV7-9|TRBJ2-1
CASSLGSGVYNEQFF
TGTGCCAGCAGCTTAGGTAGCGGGGTGTACAATGAGCAGTTCTTC
>-|TRBD2|TRBV4-1|TRBJ2-1
CASSQVSGGYNEQFF
TGCGCCAGCAGCCAAGTTAGCGGGGGGTACAATGAGCAGTTCTTC
>-|TRBD1|TRBV4-2|TRBJ1-2
CASSQEEQGVDGYTF
TGTGCCAGCAGCCAAGAGGAGCAGGGGGTGGATGGCTACACCTTC
>-|TRBD1|TRBV5-1|TRBJ2-7
CASSLGQGLDEQYF
TGCGCCAGCAGCTTGGGACAGGGGCTGGACGAGCAGTACTTC
>few|-|TRBV15|TRBJ2-1
CATSRGGGPNEQFF
TGTGCCACCAGCAGGGGAGGCGGTCCGAATGAGCAGTTCTTC
>-|-|TRBV5-1|TRBJ2-3
CASSPGDVADTQYF
TGCGCCAGCAGCCCCGGTGATGTGGCCGATACGCAGTATTTT
>few|TRBD1|TRBV7-3|TRBJ1-2
CASSPGQGFGYTF
TGTGCCAGCAGCCCGGGACAGGGTTTTGGCTACACCTTC
>-|-|TRBV5-1|TRBJ2-1
CASSFDLSYNEQFF
TGCGCCAGCAGCTTTGACCTCTCCTACAATGAGCAGTTCTTC
>-|-|TRBV5-8|TRBJ1-5
CASSQTGKEQPQHF
TGTGCCAGCAGCCAGACAGGAAAGGAACAGCCCCAGCATTTT
>-|-|TRBV7-9|TRBJ1-2
CASSPQEENYGYTF
TGTGCCAGCAGCCCCCAAGAGGAGAACTATGGCTACACCTTC